A single sample is the source of the 30 T cell receptor beta chains below, sequenced in a study of T cell responses to AZD1222 COVID-19 vaccine. Produced via immunoSEQ multiplex PCR; TCRdb's table is partial and in-frame only. Of 150,000 to 200,000 clones in the sample, approximately 91% were seen once. Here the sequenced sample was peripheral blood, taken on day 0 of AZD1222 vaccination. The receptors were sampled from an adult in good health.

With regard to this clone: The germline gene is not matched at one end of the junction; a read error may be the cause. The J gene is TRBJ2-3, the V gene TRBV7-3, with 8 nucleotides matching TRBD2. The CDR3 is 18 amino acids. Germline-derived CDR1 and CDR2 are SGHTA and FQGTGA. CDR3 DNA: TGCGCCAGCAGCTTACCGCCAGACTCGCGGGGGGCCGGGGATACGCAGTATTTT. Amino acids: CASSLPPDSRGAGDTQYF.

Concerning this clone: Other DNA sequences in this sample translate to the same CDR3. The CDR3, as DNA: TGTGCCAGCAGCCAAAGAGACTACGAGCAGTACTTC. Protein product: CASSQRDYEQYF. This chain joins TRBV3-1 (or the pseudogene TRBV3-2) and TRBJ2-7, with unresolved D. Germline CDR1 and CDR2: LGHDT and YNNKEL (reference sequence). The V end was cut by 2 bases, the J end by 3 bases, with 5 bases between. The CDR3 runs to 12 residues.

This clone turned up a few times. The rearrangement joins TRBV5-1 to TRBJ2-7, with 8 bases lining up with TRBD1. The CDR3 is made up of 15 amino acids. V shed 4 bases and J 3 bases; nucleotides not matched to a gene: 9. Germline V gives CDR1 SGHRS, CDR2 YFSETQ. The CDR3: CASSASGGGHYEQYF. CDR3 DNA: TGCGCCAGCAGCGCATCAGGGGGCGGCCACTACGAGCAGTACTTC.

The CDR3 DNA reads as TGTGCCAGCAGCGCAGTAGCGACAGGGGCTCCTTCCTACGAGCAGTACTTC. Translation gives CASSAVATGAPSYEQYF. This sequence joins TRBV7-2 and TRBJ2-7; 8 bases align to TRBD1. This CDR3 has 17 amino acids. V lost 5 bases to trimming and J lost 1 base; unmatched junction nucleotides: 13. Germline V gives CDR1 SGHTA, CDR2 FQGNSA. The full variable domain, with the rest looked up from reference TRBV7-2 and TRBJ2-7, is GAGVSQSPSNKVTEKGKDVELRCDPISGHTALYWYRQSLGQGLEFLIYFQGNSAPDKSGLPSDRFSAERTGGSVSTLTIQRTQQEDSAVYLCASSAVATGAPSYEQYFGPGTRLTVT.

V usage is TRBV11-2 and J usage is TRBJ1-1; no clear D gene. This CDR3 contains 13 residues. Per germline, CDR1 SGHAT and CDR2 FQNNGV. V was cut by 2 bases and J by 6 bases, with 10 bases left in between. This chain's CDR3 is CASSLPRDSEAFF. The CDR3 DNA reads as TGTGCCAGCAGCTTACCCAGAGATTCTGAAGCTTTCTTT.

The chain employs TRBV19 and TRBJ2-5; 9 bases agree with TRBD1. Germline CDR1 reads LNHDA; CDR2 reads SQIVND (reference sequence). J was trimmed by 4 bases and V by 4 bases; bases with no gene match: 10. The CDR3 spans 16 residues. The CDR3 sequence is CASSRGGQGLPETQYF. The CDR3 DNA is TGTGCCAGTAGTAGAGGGGGACAGGGCCTCCCAGAGACCCAGTACTTC.

The gene calls are TRBV27 and TRBJ1-4, with D perhaps TRBD1 (5 bases). Trimming stripped 4 bases from V and 6 bases from J, with 9 bases between. CDR3 length: 13 amino acids. Germline V CDR1 and CDR2: MNHEY, SMNVEV (reference sequence). The CDR3 coding sequence is TGTGCCAGCAGTTCCGGGACGGATGAAAAACTGTTTTTT. Its translation: CASSSGTDEKLFF. Full variable domain (outside the CDR3, taken from reference TRBV27 and TRBJ1-4): EAQVTQNPRYLITVTGKKLTVTCSQNMNHEYMSWYRQDPGLGLRQIYYSMNVEVTDKGDVPEGYKVSRKEKRNFPLILESPSPNQTSLYFCASSSGTDEKLFFGSGTQLSVL.

The chain uses TRBV6-4 and TRBJ2-1; no definite D call. The V and J ends lost 4 bases and 3 bases respectively, with 13 bases between them. Germline CDR1 and CDR2: MRHNA and SNTAGT. This CDR3 spans 15 amino acids. CDR3 bases: TGTGCCAGCAGTGTGAGTCTTTGGAGCTACAATGAGCAGTTCTTC. Protein sequence: CASSVSLWSYNEQFF.

DNA for the CDR3: TGTGCCAGTAGTATCCGGGCAACTAATGAAAAACTGTTTTTT. Amino acid sequence: CASSIRATNEKLFF. The genes are TRBV19 and TRBJ1-4; D is ambiguous. The CDR3 length is 14 residues. CDR1 and CDR2 (germline): LNHDA, SQIVND (reference sequence). Trimming took 3 bases from V and 0 from J, leaving 5 bases between them.

This chain connects TRBV18 to TRBJ1-4; 7 bases fit TRBD1. V was clipped by 3 bases and J by 5 bases; unmatched bases: 6. Per the germline V gene, CDR1 is KGHSH and CDR2 is LQKENI. This CDR3 region has 15 residues. The CDR3 protein is CASSPPGQQNEKLFF. CDR3 nucleotides: TGTGCCAGCTCACCCCCGGGACAGCAAAATGAAAAACTGTTTTTT.

In this sample, this clone turned up once. V and J are TRBV2 and TRBJ2-1; TRBD2 matches 13 bases. The J segment lost 9 bases and the V segment lost 10 bases, leaving 21 bases of the junction unmatched. The CDR3 covers 18 residues. The germline gives CDR1 SNHLY, CDR2 FYNNEI. The CDR3 DNA sequence: TGTGCCATTCACAAGGGGACTAGCGGGGCCTGGGGCCCCAGTGAGCAGTTCTTC. Translated, it gives CAIHKGTSGAWGPSEQFF.

This clone was found once. V and J are TRBV6-5 and TRBJ1-2; a possible D gene is TRBD1 (6 bases). V gave up 7 bases and J gave up 4 bases, with 19 bases separating them. Germline CDR1 is MNHEY and CDR2 is SVGAGI. CDR3 length equals 15 residues. Written as DNA, the CDR3 is TGTGCCAGCACCCGGTTGGGGGGCGCAATCTATGGCTACACCTTC. Translated: CASTRLGGAIYGYTF.

As DNA, the CDR3 is TGTGCCAACCCACTTGGGGTCAACACTGAAGCTTTCTTT. Amino acid sequence: CANPLGVNTEAFF. The chain joins TRBV2 to TRBJ1-1; D gene unclear. Trimming removed 10 bases at V and 2 bases at J, with 14 bases between. This CDR3 comprises 13 residues. Per the germline V gene, CDR1 is SNHLY and CDR2 is FYNNEI.

This clone was counted a single time. The chain employs TRBV5-8 and TRBJ2-7; 10 bases are a match to TRBD1. From germline, CDR1 is SGHTS and CDR2 YDEGEE. The CDR3 covers 14 residues. The V gene end was trimmed by 2 bases and the J gene end by 5 bases; junction bases not matched to a gene: 4. CDR3 DNA: TGTGCCAGCAGCTTCCGGGACAGGGGACACGAGCAGTACTTC. Translating gives CASSFRDRGHEQYF.

The chain combines TRBV7-9 with TRBJ2-1; D might be TRBD2 (6 bases). The germline V and J ends were trimmed by 5 bases and 5 bases, with 10 bases remaining between them. Germline assignment: CDR1 SEHNR and CDR2 FQNEAQ (reference sequence). This CDR3 is built from 13 residues. The CDR3 loop is CASSGGSNNEQFF. CDR3 sequence (DNA): TGTGCCAGCAGCGGGGGGTCCAACAATGAGCAGTTCTTC.

This sequence joins TRBV5-4 and TRBJ1-4; D possibly corresponds to TRBD1 (5 bases). The CDR3 totals 16 residues. CDR1 and CDR2 from the germline V gene are SGHNT and YYREEE (reference sequence). V was pared by 3 bases and J by 5 bases, with 17 bases between. The CDR3 loop is CASSWTGGGPNEKLFF. Written as DNA, the CDR3 is TGTGCCAGCAGCTGGACCGGGGGGGGACCCAATGAAAAACTGTTTTTT.

The chain carries TRBV10-3 and TRBJ2-7; 9 nucleotides line up with TRBD1. Trimming at V came to 0 bases and at J to 5 bases, leaving 5 bases not matched to a gene. This CDR3 is built from 15 residues. CDR1 is ENHRY and CDR2 is SYGVKD in the germline V gene. The DNA of the CDR3 is TGTGCCATCAGTGAGTCGCTTAGGACAGGGGACGAGCAGTACTTC. It encodes CAISESLRTGDEQYF.

This chain uses TRBV28 with TRBJ2-7, with 14 positions matching TRBD2. The germline gives CDR1 MDHEN, CDR2 SYDVKM. After removal of 1 base from V and 6 bases from J, the junction contained 5 bases not matched to a gene. The CDR3 consists of 16 residues. This chain's CDR3 is CASSLLDGLAGGEQYF. The CDR3 DNA reads TGTGCCAGCAGTTTATTGGACGGACTAGCGGGAGGCGAGCAGTACTTC.

The V gene is TRBV27, the J gene TRBJ2-7; the D gene is possibly TRBD2 (6 bases). The CDR3 runs to 18 residues. Trimming cost V 4 bases and J 0 bases, with 22 bases left between them. In germline, CDR1 is MNHEY, CDR2 SMNVEV (reference sequence). The CDR3: CASSSNPPVVSGSYEQYF. The CDR3 region has the DNA TGTGCCAGCAGTTCAAACCCCCCGGTGGTTAGCGGCTCCTACGAGCAGTACTTC.

This chain connects TRBV21-1 to TRBJ1-4. TRBV21-1 is termed a pseudogene. The CDR3 is 12 amino acids. The chain's CDR3 is CASSKGGEKLFF. DNA of the CDR3: TGTGCCAGCAGCAAAGGTGGGGAAAAACTGTTTTTT.

In this sample, this clone turned up many times. The chain recombines TRBV7-3 with TRBJ2-1; a possible D gene is TRBD2 (7 bases). Deletions cut 1 base from V and 9 bases from J, with 22 bases between. The CDR3 is 17 amino acids. In germline, CDR1 is SGHTA, CDR2 FQGTGA. CDR3 in DNA: TGTGCCAGCAGCTTAATGTCTACGGAAACGGGGGGCATTGAGCAGTTCTTC. This sequence encodes CASSLMSTETGGIEQFF. Full variable domain (outside the CDR3, taken from reference TRBV7-3 and TRBJ2-1): GAGVSQTPSNKVTEKGKYVELRCDPISGHTALYWYRQSLGQGPEFLIYFQGTGAADDSGLPNDRFFAVRPEGSVSTLKIQRTERGDSAVYLCASSLMSTETGGIEQFFGPGTRLTVL.

This clone was observed a few times. The identical CDR3 is also encoded by other nucleotide sequences in the sample. The CDR3 sequence: CATSDSGSGNQPQHF. For the CDR3, the DNA is TGTGCCACCAGTGATTCAGGGTCCGGCAATCAGCCCCAGCATTTT. The J gene is TRBJ1-5, the V gene TRBV24-1; possible D gene TRBD1, 5 bases. This CDR3 is built from 15 residues. Germline assignment: CDR1 KGHDR and CDR2 SFDVKD. V lost 2 bases to trimming and J lost 2 bases, with 9 bases between them.

This clone was seen just once. The genes are TRBV15 and TRBJ1-1; 9 positions match TRBD1. With 4 bases clipped from V and 5 bases from J, the junction kept 8 bases outside the gene matches. Germline V lookup: CDR1 LNHNV, CDR2 YYDKDF (reference sequence). The CDR3 covers 15 residues. CDR3 loop: CATSTGDREGTEAFF. The CDR3 coding sequence is TGTGCCACCAGCACTGGGGACAGGGAGGGGACTGAAGCTTTCTTT. The entire variable domain, with the rest obtained from reference TRBV15 and TRBJ1-1, is as follows: DAMVIQNPRYQVTQFGKPVTLSCSQTLNHNVMYWYQQKSSQAPKLLFHYYDKDFNNEADTPDNFQSRRPNTSFCFLDIRSPGLGDTAMYLCATSTGDREGTEAFFGQGTRLTVV.

The chain recombines TRBV7-9 with TRBJ2-7, with D hard to call. Trimming left V 4 bases short and J 3 bases short, with 7 bases between. Germline CDR1 reads SEHNR; CDR2 reads FQNEAQ (reference sequence). The CDR3 has 12 amino acids. The CDR3 region is CASSSESYEQYF. The CDR3 coding sequence is TGTGCCAGCAGCTCAGAAAGCTACGAGCAGTACTTC. The entire variable domain, with the rest obtained from reference TRBV7-9 and TRBJ2-7, is as follows: DTGVSQNPRHKITKRGQNVTFRCDPISEHNRLYWYRQTLGQGPEFLTYFQNEAQLEKSRLLSDRFSAERPKGSFSTLEIQRTEQGDSAMYLCASSSESYEQYFGPGTRLTVT.

V is TRBV7-9 and J is TRBJ2-1, with TRBD1 identical over 7 bases. This CDR3 has 15 amino acids. The V and J ends lost 1 base and 3 bases, in that order; junction bases with no gene match: 3. Germline lookup yields CDR1 SEHNR and CDR2 FQNEAQ (reference sequence). CDR3 coding DNA: TGTGCCAGCAGCTTAGGTCAGGGGGTCTACAATGAGCAGTTCTTC. Amino acid sequence: CASSLGQGVYNEQFF.

The gene calls are TRBV18 and TRBJ2-7; D is uncertain. CDR1 is KGHSH and CDR2 is LQKENI in the germline V gene. The V and J ends lost 5 bases and 2 bases respectively, with 13 bases between them. The CDR3 totals 14 residues. In nucleotides, the CDR3 is TGTGCCAGCTCAAACACCCTCTACACCTACGAGCAGTACTTC. Translated: CASSNTLYTYEQYF.

This chain joins TRBV6-2 or TRBV6-3 and TRBJ1-5, with D uncertain. The V end lost 2 bases, the J end lost 2 bases, and 13 bases lay between the germline ends. The CDR3 runs 16 residues. Germline V gives CDR1 MNHEY, CDR2 SVGEGT. CDR3 DNA sequence: TGTGCCAGCAGTTACCCGCCGGGAGGTGGCAATCAGCCCCAGCATTTT. It encodes CASSYPPGGGNQPQHF.

This chain uses TRBV28 with TRBJ2-1, with 8 bases matching TRBD2. The CDR3 runs to 13 residues. Germline CDR1 MDHEN, CDR2 SYDVKM. The V segment lost 6 bases and the J segment 9 bases; nucleotides outside the gene matches: 7. In DNA, the CDR3 is TGTGCCAGCAGCAACAGCGGGGGCCCTGAGCAGTTCTTC. Translated: CASSNSGGPEQFF.

This rearrangement joins TRBV10-3 to TRBJ2-7; maybe TRBD2 (6 bases). Between the trimmed V and J ends, which lost 0 bases and 7 bases, there was a span of 13 bases. Germline CDR1 is ENHRY and CDR2 is SYGVKD. The CDR3 is 14 amino acids. For the CDR3, the DNA is TGTGCCATCAGTGAGTCGACTGGGGCGGGGGAGCAGTACTTC. Translating gives CAISESTGAGEQYF.

The J gene is TRBJ2-2, the V gene TRBV2, with D maybe TRBD2 (6 bases). The CDR3 is made up of 15 amino acids. Germline V gives CDR1 SNHLY, CDR2 FYNNEI. Deletions cut 5 bases from V and 2 bases from J, with 12 bases between. The CDR3 sequence is CASSMNGGNTGELFF. The DNA for the CDR3 is TGTGCCAGCAGTATGAACGGGGGAAACACCGGGGAGCTGTTTTTT.